One sample yielded the 24 T cell receptor beta chains listed below, sequenced in a study of blood T cells in healthy people across ages. It was with a sample-barcoded 5' primer and a J-beta primer mix that a second PCR of roughly 6 to 12 cycles was run. TCRdb passed the 5' RACE reads through MiXCR, listing each CDR3 protein once. Here the sample spans about 730,000 distinct CDR3 sequences, roughly 44% being singletons. The specimen sequenced was blood. These receptors came from a woman in her fifties or sixties in good health.

This chain joins TRBV5-6 and TRBJ2-5, with 7 bases identical to TRBD1. The J call is uncertain, as TRBJ2-7 better fits the DNA end. CDR1 and CDR2 (germline): SGHDT, YYEEEE. The CDR3 totals 14 residues. CDR3 region: CASSLVNRGYEQYF. CDR3 nucleotides: TGTGCCAGCAGCTTGGTGAACAGGGGCTACGAGCAGTACTTC.

The rearrangement uses TRBV20-1 and TRBJ2-1; D possibly corresponds to TRBD2 (6 bases). Deletions cut 2 bases from V and 2 bases from J, with 13 bases between. CDR1 DFQATT and CDR2 SNEGSKA come from the germline V gene (reference sequence). The CDR3 runs 15 residues. The CDR3: CSARCRGSAYNEQFF. DNA for the CDR3: TGCAGTGCTAGATGTCGGGGGAGTGCCTACAATGAGCAGTTCTTC.

This clonotype was detected many times. This sequence joins TRBV6-1 and TRBJ2-2, with 7 positions matching TRBD2. V shed 6 bases and J 6 bases; nucleotides not matched to a gene: 7. The CDR3 contains 14 residues. Germline V gene sequence: CDR1 MNHNS, CDR2 SASEGT. CDR3 in DNA: TGTGCCAGCAGGGCTCTAAGCGGGGCCGGGGAGCTGTTTTTT. The encoded protein is CASRALSGAGELFF.

The chain uses TRBV3-1 and TRBJ1-6; no definite D call. The CDR3 is made up of 16 amino acids. Germline CDR1 and CDR2: LGHDT and YNNKEL (reference sequence). Trimming shortened V by 0 bases and J by 6 bases, and 12 bases separated the two germline ends. The CDR3 region has the DNA TGTGCCAGCAGCCAAGATCTAATTCCCGGTAATTCACCCCTCCACTTT. This sequence encodes CASSQDLIPGNSPLHF.

There are a few counts of this clonotype. The chain uses TRBV29-1 and TRBJ2-5, with a weak D call TRBD2 (6 bases). CDR1 is SQVTM and CDR2 is ANQGSEA in the germline V gene. The CDR3 sequence is 14 residues long. V was pared by 8 bases and J by 3 bases, with 19 bases between. CDR3 in amino acids: CSSRLRDFEETQYF. CDR3 DNA sequence: TGCAGCTCTCGCCTCCGGGACTTCGAAGAGACCCAGTACTTC.

This clonotype was observed many times. The chain has TRBV29-1 and TRBJ2-1; 8 nucleotides match TRBD1. Germline CDR1 SQVTM, CDR2 ANQGSEA. V shed 5 bases, J shed 5 bases, and the junction held 8 bases outside the gene matches. This CDR3 is built from 14 residues. The DNA for the CDR3 is TGCAGCGTTACAGGACAGGGACCCGACAATGAGCAGTTCTTC. Encoded protein: CSVTGQGPDNEQFF.

The genes are TRBV11-2 and TRBJ2-7; D is possibly TRBD2 (6 bases). Germline V gives CDR1 SGHAT, CDR2 FQNNGV. This CDR3 has 14 amino acids. With 5 bases removed from V and 5 bases from J, the gap between germline ends came to 16 bases. The CDR3 spells CASSPGTRRDEQYF. CDR3 bases: TGTGCCAGCAGCCCCGGGACCCGGAGGGACGAGCAGTACTTC.

The V call is TRBV20-1, the J call TRBJ1-2; D call uncertain. V lost 2 bases and J 8 bases, leaving 15 bases between the germline ends. The CDR3 runs to 13 residues. Germline V CDR1 and CDR2: DFQATT, SNEGSKA (reference sequence). This CDR3 reads CSARSPGLVGYTF. The CDR3 region has the DNA TGCAGTGCTAGATCTCCGGGGTTGGTAGGCTACACCTTC.

The V call is TRBV3-1, the J call TRBJ2-7; the D gene is possibly TRBD2 (5 bases). This CDR3 spans 12 amino acids. CDR1 is LGHDT and CDR2 is YNNKEL in the germline V gene (reference sequence). The ends were cut back, 0 bases at V and 7 bases at J, with 7 bases in the middle. CDR3 loop: CASSQESGEQYF. The CDR3 nucleotides are TGTGCCAGCAGCCAAGAATCGGGGGAGCAGTACTTC.

Ten or more counts support this clonotype. The chain uses TRBV20-1 and TRBJ1-6; 9 nucleotides match TRBD1. Per the germline V gene, CDR1 is DFQATT and CDR2 is SNEGSKA (reference sequence). The length of the CDR3 is 13 residues. V lost 5 bases, J lost 7 bases, and 3 bases stayed unmatched. CDR3 in DNA: TGCAGTGCTCGGGGACAGGGAAATTCACCCCTCCACTTT. Its translation is CSARGQGNSPLHF.

V usage is TRBV20-1 and J usage is TRBJ2-3; 9 bases agree with TRBD2. Trimming cost V 0 bases and J 14 bases; bases outside gene matches: 12. CDR3 length equals 14 residues. Looked up from germline, CDR1 is DFQATT and CDR2 is SNEGSKA (reference sequence). The CDR3 protein is CSARDRAGGPLRYF. CDR3 DNA sequence: TGCAGTGCTAGAGACCGAGCGGGGGGCCCTCTAAGGTATTTT.

The rearrangement uses TRBV18 and TRBJ1-1; D is unclear. The CDR3 is 15 residues long. Trimming removed 2 bases at V and 5 bases at J, with 15 bases between. From germline, CDR1 is KGHSH and CDR2 LQKENI. CDR3 in amino acids: CASSPASDGWTEAFF. The CDR3 DNA follows: TGTGCCAGCTCACCAGCTTCCGACGGTTGGACTGAAGCTTTCTTT. Full variable domain (outside the CDR3, taken from reference TRBV18 and TRBJ1-1): NAGVMQNPRHLVRRRGQEARLRCSPMKGHSHVYWYRQLPEEGLKFMVYLQKENIIDESGMPKERFSAEFPKEGPSILRIQQVVRGDSAAYFCASSPASDGWTEAFFGQGTRLTVV.

V and J are TRBV16 and TRBJ1-4; no definite D call. Trimming cost V 2 bases and J 7 bases, with 11 bases left between them. Germline CDR1 and CDR2: KGHSY and FQNENV. The CDR3 has 14 amino acids. This CDR3 reads CASSQSQRIEKLFF. The DNA of the CDR3 is TGTGCCAGCAGCCAAAGTCAGAGAATTGAAAAACTGTTTTTT. Drawing the rest from reference TRBV16 and TRBJ1-4, the complete variable domain is GEEVAQTPKHLVRGEGQKAKLYCAPIKGHSYVFWYQQVLKNEFKFLISFQNENVFDETGMPKERFSAKCLPNSPCSLEIQATKLEDSAVYFCASSQSQRIEKLFFGSGTQLSVL.

This chain uses TRBV7-9 with TRBJ2-3; 8 nucleotides agree with TRBD2. CDR3 length: 15 amino acids. J gave up 2 bases and V 5 bases, and 6 bases lay outside the gene matches. In germline, CDR1 is SEHNR, CDR2 FQNEAQ (reference sequence). The CDR3 DNA reads as TGTGCCAGCAGCGTTAGCGGGAAAAACACAGATACGCAGTATTTT. This codes for CASSVSGKNTDTQYF.

The rearrangement uses TRBV6-6 and TRBJ1-5, with D maybe TRBD1 (6 bases). V was cut by 6 bases and J by 2 bases, with 11 bases left in between. Germline V gene lookup returns CDR1 MNHNY and CDR2 SVGAGI (reference sequence). The CDR3 is made up of 14 amino acids. CDR3 sequence reads: CASRLGAGNQPQHF. For the CDR3, the DNA is TGTGCCAGCAGATTGGGGGCCGGCAATCAGCCCCAGCATTTT.

The chain couples TRBV7-2 to TRBJ1-2; D possibly corresponds to TRBD1 (5 bases). The V end was cut by 3 bases, the J end by 7 bases, with 12 bases between. The CDR3 spans 13 residues. Germline loops: CDR1 SGHTA, CDR2 FQGNSA. CDR3 amino acids: CASSLEGIFGYTF. The DNA of the CDR3 is TGTGCCAGCAGCTTGGAGGGGATCTTTGGCTACACCTTC. The variable domain in full, completed from reference TRBV7-2 and TRBJ1-2, reads GAGVSQSPSNKVTEKGKDVELRCDPISGHTALYWYRQSLGQGLEFLIYFQGNSAPDKSGLPSDRFSAERTGGSVSTLTIQRTQQEDSAVYLCASSLEGIFGYTFGSGTRLTVV.

The sample holds a few counts of this clonotype. The chain carries TRBV2 and TRBJ2-3; 8 bases fit TRBD1. The CDR3 totals 16 residues. Germline V CDR1 and CDR2: SNHLY, FYNNEI. V was pared by 5 bases and J by 1 base, with 8 bases of the junction left unmatched. CDR3 nucleotides: TGTGCCAGCAGTCGGCAGGGGGCGGTAGGCACAGATACGCAGTATTTT. Protein sequence: CASSRQGAVGTDTQYF. The whole variable domain, filled in from reference TRBV2 and TRBJ2-3, reads EPEVTQTPSHQVTQMGQEVILRCVPISNHLYFYWYRQILGQKVEFLVSFYNNEISEKSEIFDDQFSVERPDGSNFTLKIRSTKLEDSAMYFCASSRQGAVGTDTQYFGPGTRLTVL.

The V and J genes are TRBV27 and TRBJ2-1, with 9 bases aligning to TRBD2. Looked up from germline, CDR1 is MNHEY and CDR2 is SMNVEV (reference sequence). V shed 0 bases, J shed 3 bases, and the junction held 9 bases outside the gene matches. CDR3 length: 18 residues. Here the CDR3 reads CASSLSTASGEFYNEQFF. Written as DNA, the CDR3 is TGTGCCAGCAGTTTATCGACGGCTAGCGGGGAGTTCTACAATGAGCAGTTCTTC.

This chain joins TRBV6-5 and TRBJ1-2; D remains unclear. The V gene's germline CDR1 is MNHEY and CDR2 SVGAGI. The V end was cut by 7 bases, the J end by 0 bases, with 9 bases between. The CDR3 is 13 amino acids. CDR3 DNA sequence: TGTGCCAGCACCAAAGGAGCTAACTATGGCTACACCTTC. It specifies CASTKGANYGYTF.

V gene TRBV4-3 combines with J gene TRBJ2-5; D is undetermined. Germline CDR1 is LGHNA and CDR2 is YSLEER. Trimming left V 0 bases short and J 5 bases short, with 7 bases between. The length of the CDR3 is 13 residues. The CDR3 coding sequence is TGCGCCAGCAGCCAAGACAATCGGGAGACCCAGTACTTC. This gives the protein CASSQDNRETQYF.

This chain links TRBV3-1 with TRBJ1-6; D not certain. Germline V gene data show CDR1 as LGHDT and CDR2 as YNNKEL (reference sequence). The CDR3 consists of 15 residues. The V and J ends lost 1 base and 9 bases respectively, with 13 bases between them. CDR3 region: CASSQGGSRSSPLHF. CDR3 sequence (DNA): TGTGCCAGCAGCCAAGGTGGAAGCAGGTCTTCACCCCTCCACTTT.

The chain uses TRBV20-1 and TRBJ1-5; D is ambiguous. In germline, CDR1 is DFQATT, CDR2 SNEGSKA (reference sequence). V lost 0 bases, J lost 0 bases, and 15 bases lay in between. The CDR3 covers 17 residues. Here the CDR3 DNA reads TGCAGTGCTAGAGATTCAAGGAGGGTATATAGCAATCAGCCCCAGCATTTT. Protein sequence: CSARDSRRVYSNQPQHF.

The chain recombines TRBV7-8 with TRBJ1-5; possible D gene TRBD1, 6 bases. The CDR3 has 16 residues. Germline V gene data show CDR1 as SGHVS and CDR2 as FQNEAQ. Trimming left V 5 bases short and J 4 bases short, with 18 bases between. The CDR3 reads CASSPRTEGRNQPQHF. For the CDR3, the DNA is TGTGCCAGCAGCCCACGGACAGAGGGCAGGAATCAGCCCCAGCATTTT.

CDR3 coding DNA: TGTGCCAGCAGTCCGACCGCAGGGCCCCAGTACTTC. This codes for CASSPTAGPQYF. This chain uses TRBV6-1 with TRBJ2-5; TRBD1 might be the D (5 bases). V gave up 5 bases and J gave up 9 bases, with 13 bases separating them. Germline values: CDR1 MNHNS, CDR2 SASEGT. The CDR3 is 12 amino acids.